This TCR beta chain derives from a study of blood T cell repertoires in COVID-19. Study as a whole: Donors in the United States, Italy and Spain gave samples during acute or convalescent COVID-19.

How the authors handled the data: Reference gene primer amplification in the assay estimated nucleated cell counts. Clones were sequenced by immunoSEQ multiplex PCR, and TCRdb holds only the in-frame ones, with some missing. V, J and clone size reflect that table, while D and trimming were determined from the DNA. This sample has roughly 190,000 clones, with roughly 77% found just once. The CDR3 covers 15 residues. The ends were cut back, 5 bases at V and 3 bases at J, with 15 bases in the middle. Germline lookup yields CDR1 SGHAT and CDR2 FQNNGV. Sequenced input: PBMCs or T cells enriched from blood (not recorded which). The receptor comes from a woman in her forties or fifties with acute COVID-19. The chain recombines TRBV11-2 with TRBJ2-3, with D possibly TRBD1 on 6 matching bases. The CDR3 protein is CASSRRGFPTDTQYF. As DNA, the CDR3 is TGTGCCAGCAGCCGTAGGGGGTTTCCTACAGATACGCAGTATTTT. Combining the CDR3 with reference TRBV11-2 and TRBJ2-3 gives the whole variable domain EAGVAQSPRYKIIEKRQSVAFWCNPISGHATLYWYQQILGQGPKLLIQFQNNGVVDDSQLPKDRFSAERLKGVDSTLKIQPAKLEDSAVYLCASSRRGFPTDTQYFGPGTRLTVL.